The 16 T cell receptor beta chains listed next were all sequenced from one sample in a study of neurological immune-mediated disorders. TCRdb re-analysed the 5' RACE reads in MiXCR, keeping a single row per CDR3 protein. Of 25,000 to 35,000 distinct CDR3 sequences in the sample, approximately 5% were seen once. The specimen sequenced was CD4+ T cells from blood. The receptor source for this set is a woman between 45 and 65 years old in good health.

This clonotype was recorded many times. The chain uses TRBV5-1 and TRBJ1-3, with D unclear. The CDR3 spans 12 residues. The germline V gene encodes CDR1 SGHRS and CDR2 YFSETQ. The germline V and J ends were trimmed by 5 bases and 1 base, with 4 bases remaining between them. As DNA, the CDR3 is TGCGCCAGCAGGGGATCTGGAAACACCATATATTTT. This gives the protein CASRGSGNTIYF.

The table lists this clonotype with many counts. V and J are TRBV6-1 and TRBJ2-7, with 8 positions matching TRBD1. The CDR3 covers 13 residues. CDR1 MNHNS and CDR2 SASEGT come from the germline V gene. Losses at the gene ends were 8 bases for V and 2 bases for J; bases not matched to a gene: 5. The CDR3 DNA reads as TGTGCCAGCGGGCGGGACAGGACCTACGAGCAGTACTTC. Encoded protein: CASGRDRTYEQYF.

This clonotype was counted ten times or more. The J gene is TRBJ2-7, the V gene TRBV10-3; 8 bases fit TRBD1. The CDR3 sequence is 17 residues long. Germline V gives CDR1 ENHRY, CDR2 SYGVKD. V lost 3 bases, J lost 0 bases, and 10 bases stayed unmatched. In DNA form, the CDR3 reads TGTGCCATCAGTGACCCAGGGGGCGGCTCGGCCTCCTACGAGCAGTACTTC. This sequence encodes CAISDPGGGSASYEQYF.

This clonotype was counted at least ten times. The chain couples TRBV28 to TRBJ2-3, with a weak D call TRBD1 (5 bases). CDR3 length: 14 amino acids. Trimming pared 6 bases from V and 4 bases from J, leaving 14 bases between. Germline V gene lookup returns CDR1 MDHEN and CDR2 SYDVKM. The CDR3 nucleotides read TGTGCCAGCAGCATTACAGGAGCCCCAGATACGCAGTATTTT. This sequence encodes CASSITGAPDTQYF.

The sample holds many counts of this clonotype. This chain uses TRBV28 with TRBJ2-1; D not certain. The CDR3 consists of 15 residues. Germline V CDR1 and CDR2: MDHEN, SYDVKM. The V gene lost 5 bases and the J gene lost 8 bases, with 19 bases spanning the gap. For the CDR3, the DNA is TGTGCCAGCAGTACGCCCAAAGGGCGCCTGGATGAGCAGTTCTTC. Translating gives CASSTPKGRLDEQFF.

The J gene is TRBJ2-3, the V gene TRBV10-3; D not certain. The DNA end is more similar to TRBJ2-5, so the J call may be wrong. This CDR3 comprises 14 residues. Germline V gives CDR1 ENHRY, CDR2 SYGVKD. This CDR3 reads CAIRGGSHEETQYF. DNA for the CDR3: TGTGCCATCAGGGGTGGCAGTCACGAGGAGACCCAGTACTTC.

This clonotype was seen ten or more times. V and J are TRBV19 and TRBJ2-5; no clear D gene. Per germline, CDR1 LNHDA and CDR2 SQIVND (reference sequence). The V end lost 4 bases, the J end lost 5 bases, and 11 bases lay between the germline ends. The CDR3 length is 13 residues. The CDR3 DNA reads TGTGCCAGTAGTACCCAGAAAAGGGAGACCCAGTACTTC. Its translation is CASSTQKRETQYF.

This clonotype was observed many times. This rearrangement joins TRBV6-5 to TRBJ1-2; D is uncertain. With 8 bases removed from V and 4 bases from J, the gap between germline ends came to 17 bases. The length of the CDR3 is 14 residues. Germline CDR1 is MNHEY and CDR2 is SVGAGI. CDR3 nucleotides: TGTGCCAGCCGGGATGGCTCTAGCCCCTATGGCTACACCTTC. Translated, it gives CASRDGSSPYGYTF.

This clonotype was observed many times. The V and J genes are TRBV7-3 and TRBJ2-1; D not certain. The V gene's germline CDR1 is SGHTA and CDR2 FQGTGA. V was shortened by 1 base and J by 3 bases, with 10 bases between the two germline ends. CDR3 size: 15 residues. The chain's CDR3 is CASSLSADHYNEQFF. The CDR3 nucleotides read TGTGCCAGCAGCTTAAGTGCGGACCACTACAATGAGCAGTTCTTC.

The chain employs TRBV5-1 and TRBJ2-1; possibly TRBD1 or TRBD2 for D (6 bases each). Trimming removed 4 bases at V and 4 bases at J, with 18 bases between. The germline gives CDR1 SGHRS, CDR2 YFSETQ. The CDR3 is 16 amino acids. In DNA, the CDR3 is TGCGCCAGCAGCCCCGCATACGGGGGCCCATACAATGAGCAGTTCTTC. It codes for CASSPAYGGPYNEQFF.

The sample holds many counts of this clonotype. The V gene is TRBV20-1, the J gene TRBJ2-5; D not certain. Germline CDR1 DFQATT, CDR2 SNEGSKA (reference sequence). The CDR3 is made up of 14 amino acids. V was trimmed by 3 bases and J by 4 bases, leaving 15 bases between them. This chain's CDR3 is CSASPASWGETQYF. The CDR3 coding sequence is TGCAGTGCTAGTCCAGCCTCTTGGGGAGAGACCCAGTACTTC.

This clonotype appeared many times. The chain uses TRBV5-1 and TRBJ2-3; perhaps D is TRBD1 or TRBD2 (6 bases each). The CDR3 spans 16 residues. Deletions cut 0 bases from V and 1 base from J, with 12 bases between. The V gene's germline CDR1 is SGHRS and CDR2 YFSETQ. CDR3 loop: CASSLANGGGTDTQYF. The DNA of the CDR3 is TGCGCCAGCAGCTTGGCCAACGGGGGCGGCACAGATACGCAGTATTTT.

This clonotype was seen ten or more times. V usage is TRBV24-1 and J usage is TRBJ1-1; TRBD1 might be the D (6 bases). The CDR3 consists of 12 residues. Germline V gives CDR1 KGHDR, CDR2 SFDVKD. V lost 5 bases, J lost 6 bases, and 9 bases lay in between. The CDR3 nucleotides read TGTGCCACCAGTGCGTCAGGGGCTGAAGCTTTCTTT. Translated, it gives CATSASGAEAFF.

This clonotype was detected many times. The V and J genes are TRBV29-1 and TRBJ2-5, with 7 bases matching TRBD1. The CDR3 has 14 residues. The V gene's germline CDR1 is SQVTM and CDR2 ANQGSEA. V lost 6 bases to trimming and J lost 9 bases; unmatched junction nucleotides: 16. The DNA for the CDR3 is TGCAGCGTCGGACCGGGACAGCAGCTCGGGGCCCAGTACTTC. It specifies CSVGPGQQLGAQYF.

This clonotype was found many times. The chain links TRBV6-1 to TRBJ2-1; 10 nucleotides line up with TRBD1. V trimming: 7 bases; J trimming: 8 bases; junction bases outside the gene matches: 11. Looked up from germline, CDR1 is MNHNS and CDR2 is SASEGT. The CDR3 runs to 15 residues. The CDR3 DNA reads as TGTGCCAGCAACTCCCGGGACAGGGGTAGGGATGAGCAGTTCTTC. Its protein is CASNSRDRGRDEQFF.

This clonotype appeared many times. CDR3 sequence reads: CASSLVTGAPEQYF. In DNA form, the CDR3 reads TGCGCCAGCAGCTTGGTAACAGGGGCGCCTGAGCAGTACTTC. V is TRBV5-1 and J is TRBJ2-7; the match to TRBD1 covers 7 bases. CDR3 size: 14 residues. Trimming at V came to 0 bases and at J to 7 bases, leaving 7 bases not matched to a gene. The germline V gene encodes CDR1 SGHRS and CDR2 YFSETQ.